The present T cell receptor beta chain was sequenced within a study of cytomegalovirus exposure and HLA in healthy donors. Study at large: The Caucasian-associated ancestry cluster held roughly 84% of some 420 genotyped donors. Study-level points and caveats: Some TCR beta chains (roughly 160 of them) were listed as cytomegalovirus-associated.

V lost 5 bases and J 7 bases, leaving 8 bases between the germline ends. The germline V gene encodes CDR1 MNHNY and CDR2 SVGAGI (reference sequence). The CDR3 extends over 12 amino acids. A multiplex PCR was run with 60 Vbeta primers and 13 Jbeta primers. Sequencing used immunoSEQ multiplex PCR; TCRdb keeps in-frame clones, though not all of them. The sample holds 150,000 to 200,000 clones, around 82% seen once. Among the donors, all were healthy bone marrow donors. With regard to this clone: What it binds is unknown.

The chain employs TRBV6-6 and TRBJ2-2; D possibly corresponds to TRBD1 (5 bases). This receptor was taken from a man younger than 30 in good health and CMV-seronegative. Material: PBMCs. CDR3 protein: CASSRQSGELFF. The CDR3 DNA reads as TGTGCCAGCAGTAGACAGAGCGGGGAGCTGTTTTTT.